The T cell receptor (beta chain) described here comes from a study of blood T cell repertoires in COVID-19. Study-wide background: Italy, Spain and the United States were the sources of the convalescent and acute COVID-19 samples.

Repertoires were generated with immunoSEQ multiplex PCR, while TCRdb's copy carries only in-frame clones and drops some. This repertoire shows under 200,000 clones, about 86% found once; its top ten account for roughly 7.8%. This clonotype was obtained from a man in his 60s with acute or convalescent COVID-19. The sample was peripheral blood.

The CDR3 DNA follows: TGTGCCAGCCGTTCCCCAGACAGGGGCCTATTTCGAGCTTTCTTT. It specifies CASRSPDRGLFRAFF. The chain recombines TRBV28 with TRBJ1-1, with 8 bases fitting TRBD1. CDR3 length: 15 amino acids. The germline gives CDR1 MDHEN, CDR2 SYDVKM. The ends lost 8 bases at V and 10 bases at J; junction bases unmatched: 18. Complete variable domain (other parts from reference TRBV28 and TRBJ1-1): DVKVTQSSRYLVKRTGEKVFLECVQDMDHENMFWYRQDPGLGLRLIYFSYDVKMKEKGDIPEGYSVSREKKERFSLILESASTNQTSMYLCASRSPDRGLFRAFFGQGTRLTVV.